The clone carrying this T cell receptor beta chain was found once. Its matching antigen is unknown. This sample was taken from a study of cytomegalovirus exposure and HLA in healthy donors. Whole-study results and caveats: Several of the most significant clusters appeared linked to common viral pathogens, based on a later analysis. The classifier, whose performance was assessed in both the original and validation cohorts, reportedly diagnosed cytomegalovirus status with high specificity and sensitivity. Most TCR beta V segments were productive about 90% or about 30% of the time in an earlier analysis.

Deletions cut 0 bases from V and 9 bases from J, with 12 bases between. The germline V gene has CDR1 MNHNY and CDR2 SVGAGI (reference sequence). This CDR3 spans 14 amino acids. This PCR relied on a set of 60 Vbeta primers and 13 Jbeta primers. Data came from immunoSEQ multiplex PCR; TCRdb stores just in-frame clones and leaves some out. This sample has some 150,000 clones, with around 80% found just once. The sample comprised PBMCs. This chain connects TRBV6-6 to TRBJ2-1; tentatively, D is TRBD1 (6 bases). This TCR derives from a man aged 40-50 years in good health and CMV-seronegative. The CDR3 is CASSYSRGLGEQFF. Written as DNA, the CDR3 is TGTGCCAGCAGTTACTCGAGGGGGTTGGGTGAGCAGTTCTTC.